This T cell receptor beta chain was obtained from a study of blood T cell repertoires in COVID-19. Whole-study context: Samples taken during acute and convalescent COVID-19 were collected in the United States, Italy and Spain.

V lost 7 bases to trimming and J lost 6 bases; unmatched junction nucleotides: 10. Per the germline V gene, CDR1 is SGHTA and CDR2 is FQGNSA. The CDR3 has 15 residues. This clone was seen just once. The data were produced by immunoSEQ multiplex PCR, yet TCRdb's version contains in-frame clones alone and is incomplete. Seen here are under 250,000 clones, approximately 91% observed once, and the top ten hold approximately 0.66%. This rearrangement joins TRBV7-2 to TRBJ2-2, with 8 nucleotides matching TRBD2. The clonotype comes from a man in his forties with acute or convalescent COVID-19. The sample taken for sequencing was peripheral blood. CDR3 protein: CASTPRSGRPGELFF. The CDR3 DNA reads as TGTGCCAGCACCCCCAGGAGCGGGAGACCCGGGGAGCTGTTTTTT.